This T cell receptor beta chain was sequenced in a study of blood T cell repertoires in COVID-19. Produced via immunoSEQ multiplex PCR; TCRdb's table is partial and in-frame only. The sample includes about 190,000 clones, about 80% seen only once; the top ten take approximately 14%. What was sequenced was peripheral blood. The receptor was isolated from a man between 25 and 39 years old with active or convalescent COVID-19.

The CDR3 bases are TGTGCCAGCAGCCCCCCGGGGGGTTTCTCCGTTAACATTCAGTACTTC. Translating it yields CASSPPGGFSVNIQYF. The rearrangement links TRBV7-2 to TRBJ2-4, with 7 bases matching TRBD2. CDR3 size: 16 residues. V gave up 5 bases and J gave up 7 bases; unmatched junction bases: 14. Germline assignment: CDR1 SGHTA and CDR2 FQGNSA.